The rows below give T cell receptor beta chains drawn from one sample of a study of cytomegalovirus exposure and HLA in healthy donors. Measured with immunoSEQ multiplex PCR; TCRdb has only the in-frame clones, and not every one. The sample yields more than 110,000 clones, over 70% seen once. The material sequenced was PBMCs. The receptors were sampled from a male donor in good health and CMV-seronegative. Each CDR3 is given with its conserved first and last residue. A D gene is named only where the DNA matches it firmly. Clone sizes are given selectively: once, few, many, or a class where the clone is expanded.

cdr3_aa cdr3_nt j_call clone_size v_call d_call
CASSTALNVGGNEQFF TGCGCCAGCAGCACGGCCCTCAATGTGGGGGGCAATGAGCAGTTCTTC TRBJ2-1 NA TRBV5-1 NA
CASSPGQGLHEQYF TGTGCCAGTAGCCCGGGACAGGGGCTGCACGAGCAGTACTTC TRBJ2-7 once TRBV19 TRBD1
CASSPTGSNTEAFF TGCGCCAGCAGCCCCACGGGGTCGAACACTGAAGCTTTCTTT TRBJ1-1 few TRBV5-1 NA
CASSLPGGYGSGELFF TGCGCCAGCAGCTTGCCGGGGGGGTACGGATCCGGGGAGCTGTTTTTT TRBJ2-2 NA TRBV5-1 TRBD2
CASSLVGGWGKETQYF TGTGCCAGCAGCTTAGTCGGGGGATGGGGGAAGGAGACCCAGTACTTC TRBJ2-5 NA TRBV7-8 NA
CASSLRDRNSYSGNTIYF TGTGCCAGCAGCTTAAGGGACAGGAATTCTTACTCTGGAAACACCATATATTTT TRBJ1-3 NA TRBV7-8 TRBD1
CASSLGTGRGDYGYTF TGCGCCAGCAGCTTGGGGACAGGGAGAGGTGACTATGGCTACACCTTC TRBJ1-2 NA TRBV5-1 TRBD1
CASSTPLGGNEQFF TGTGCCAGCAGCACCCCTCTAGGGGGAAATGAGCAGTTCTTC TRBJ2-1 NA TRBV7-2 NA
CASSLAGRPTDTQYF TGCGCCAGCAGCTTGGCGGGGAGACCAACAGATACGCAGTATTTT TRBJ2-3 NA TRBV5-1 NA
CASSQDPGMQPQHF TGCGCCAGCAGCCAAGACCCGGGGATGCAGCCCCAGCATTTT TRBJ1-5 NA TRBV4-3 NA
CASSLAGGGGYEQYF TGTGCCAGCAGCCTAGCGGGCGGGGGGGGGTACGAGCAGTACTTC TRBJ2-7 NA TRBV7-2 TRBD2
CASSSSDTQYF TGTGCCAGCAGCTCCTCGGATACGCAGTATTTT TRBJ2-3 NA TRBV7-2 NA
CASRLAGGGEQFF TGTGCCAGCCGCCTAGCGGGGGGAGGGGAGCAGTTCTTC TRBJ2-1 NA TRBV7-9 TRBD2
CASSLAPGQGAHNEQFF TGTGCCAGCAGCTTAGCTCCGGGACAGGGGGCTCATAATGAGCAGTTCTTC TRBJ2-1 NA TRBV7-2 TRBD1
CASSTSGGMPYTF NA TRBJ1-2 few TRBV5-6 NA
CASGAGGNTEAFF TGCGCCAGTGGGGCGGGGGGGAACACTGAAGCTTTCTTT TRBJ1-1 NA TRBV5-1 NA
CAWSVRSNQPQHF TGTGCCTGGAGTGTTAGAAGCAATCAGCCCCAGCATTTT TRBJ1-5 NA TRBV30 NA
CASSPQGQFLSGNTIYF TGCGCCAGCAGCCCCCAAGGACAGTTCCTCTCTGGAAACACCATATATTTT TRBJ1-3 NA TRBV5-1 NA
CASSPRQGAIEKLFF TGTGCCAGCAGCCCGAGACAGGGGGCGATAGAAAAACTGTTTTTT TRBJ1-4 NA TRBV7-8 TRBD1
CASSDHYEQYF TGTGCCAGCAGTGACCATTACGAGCAGTACTTC TRBJ2-7 NA TRBV6-1 NA
CASSSGGASSYEQYF TGTGCCAGCAGCTCAGGGGGCGCGAGCTCCTACGAGCAGTACTTC TRBJ2-7 NA TRBV28 TRBD1
CASTEALAGGGETQYF TGCGCCAGCACGGAAGCCTTAGCGGGGGGTGGAGAGACCCAGTACTTC TRBJ2-5 NA TRBV10-2 TRBD2
CASSRDSYTEAFF TGTGCCAGCAGTAGGGACAGCTACACTGAAGCTTTCTTT TRBJ1-1 once TRBV27 TRBD1
CASSVDKSNSPLHF TGTGCCAGCTCAGTTGACAAGTCCAATTCACCCCTCCACTTT TRBJ1-6 NA TRBV18 NA
CASSFPITGTGFDEQYF TGTGCCAGCAGCTTCCCTATCACCGGGACAGGGTTTGATGAGCAGTACTTC TRBJ2-7 NA TRBV7-9 TRBD1
CASSRDRGRYEQYF TGTGCCAGCTCTAGGGACAGGGGCCGATACGAGCAGTACTTC TRBJ2-7 NA TRBV28 TRBD1
CASTPNFPVLHGYTF TGTGCCAGCACCCCAAACTTTCCGGTGCTCCATGGCTACACCTTC TRBJ1-2 NA TRBV28 NA
CASRARGETQYF TGTGCCAGCAGGGCCAGAGGCGAGACCCAGTACTTC TRBJ2-5 NA TRBV27 NA
CAISESGASYEQYF TGTGCCATCAGTGAGTCAGGGGCCTCCTACGAGCAGTACTTC TRBJ2-7 NA TRBV10-3 NA
CASSSDRVETQYF TGTGCCAGCAGTTCTGACAGGGTGGAGACCCAGTACTTC TRBJ2-5 NA TRBV5-5 TRBD1
CASRPGAGAPYGYTF TGTGCCAGCAGACCCGGGGCAGGGGCCCCCTATGGCTACACCTTC TRBJ1-2 NA TRBV7-2 NA
CASSLITANYGYTF TGCGCCAGCAGCTTGATAACAGCTAACTATGGCTACACCTTC TRBJ1-2 NA TRBV5-1 NA
CASGPGQRIDGYTF TGTGCCAGCGGACCGGGACAGAGAATAGATGGCTACACCTTC TRBJ1-2 NA TRBV6-5 TRBD1
CASSARPGGTGSNYGYTF TGTGCCAGCAGTGCCCGACCAGGGGGGACAGGGAGTAACTATGGCTACACCTTC TRBJ1-2 NA TRBV2 TRBD1
CASSVRSTSGNSGELFF TGCGCCAGCAGTGTTAGATCGACTAGCGGGAACTCCGGGGAGCTGTTTTTT TRBJ2-2 few TRBV10-2 TRBD2
CASSYSRGSGELFF TGCGCCAGCAGTTACTCGAGGGGGTCCGGGGAGCTGTTTTTT TRBJ2-2 NA TRBV6-5 NA
CASSFLTGSRYEQYF TGTGCCAGCAGCTTCCTGACAGGGAGTAGGTACGAGCAGTACTTC TRBJ2-7 few TRBV7-2 TRBD1
CASGWDSQETQYF TGTGCCAGTGGGTGGGACTCCCAAGAGACCCAGTACTTC TRBJ2-5 NA TRBV2 NA
CAWSVRQVGLRNTIYF TGTGCCTGGAGTGTCCGACAGGTTGGCTTGAGAAACACCATATATTTT TRBJ1-3 few TRBV30 NA
CASSQEWRAANEKLFF TGCGCCAGCAGCCAAGAGTGGAGGGCGGCTAATGAAAAACTGTTTTTT TRBJ1-4 NA TRBV4-1 NA
CAWRETGAGNQPQHF TGTGCCTGGAGGGAAACAGGGGCTGGCAATCAGCCCCAGCATTTT TRBJ1-5 NA TRBV30 TRBD1
CASSQDSGTRNTGELFF TGCGCCAGCAGCCAAGACTCCGGGACACGGAACACCGGGGAGCTGTTTTTT TRBJ2-2 NA TRBV4-1 NA
CASSELQAFNEKLFF TGTGCCAGCTCAGAATTACAGGCGTTTAATGAAAAACTGTTTTTT TRBJ1-4 NA TRBV18 NA
CASSHVTGGSQETQYF TGCGCCAGCAGCCATGTAACAGGGGGAAGTCAAGAGACCCAGTACTTC TRBJ2-5 NA TRBV4-3 TRBD1
CASSPGQQGNTEAFF TGTGCCAGCTCACCCGGACAACAAGGGAACACTGAAGCTTTCTTT TRBJ1-1 few TRBV18 NA
CASVRSGGDEKLFF TGTGCCAGCGTACGGTCAGGAGGGGATGAAAAACTGTTTTTT TRBJ1-4 NA TRBV6-1 NA
CASSQDRTVSPLHF TGCGCCAGCAGCCAAGATCGAACAGTTTCACCCCTCCACTTT TRBJ1-6 once TRBV4-1 NA
CASTPRGQGGFAEAFF TGTGCCAGCACCCCAAGAGGGCAGGGGGGATTCGCTGAAGCTTTCTTT TRBJ1-1 few TRBV5-4 TRBD1